These T cell receptor beta chains were read from a single sample in a study of blood T cell repertoires in COVID-19. Assay used: immunoSEQ multiplex PCR; TCRdb lists only in-frame clones, some missing. The data show approximately 36,000 clones, with about 76% seen just once and 10% to 13% held by the top ten. Sequences were obtained from peripheral blood. These receptors all come from a man between 65 and 80 years old with COVID-19, enrolled during active disease. The CDR3 runs from the conserved cysteine through the conserved F or W. The D gene is left open where the match is weak. The size of a clone is reported for some rows only, either as once, few or many, or as a class for expanded clones.

>-|TRBV5-1|-|TRBJ1-4
TGCGCCAGCAGCTTACAGGCAACTAATGAAAAACTGTTTTTT
CASSLQATNEKLFF
>-|TRBV5-1|few|TRBJ1-5
TGCGCCAGCAGCTTGGATACAGGAGAGTATCAGCCCCAGCATTTT
CASSLDTGEYQPQHF
>-|TRBV13|-|TRBJ2-3
TGTGCCAGCAGCTCCCTCTGGGGGAGGATCGGCCGAAGCACAGATACGCAGTATTTT
CASSSLWGRIGRSTDTQYF
>TRBD2|TRBV5-5|-|TRBJ2-7
TGTGCCAGCAGCTTGGGCCCTAGCGGGAGGCCCTACGAGCAGTACTTC
CASSLGPSGRPYEQYF
>TRBD1|TRBV14|-|TRBJ1-2
TGTGCCAGCAGCCTCGCAGGGGGCGAATACTATGGCTACACCTTC
CASSLAGGEYYGYTF
>TRBD1|TRBV6-6|-|TRBJ1-5
TGTGCCAGCAGTTACTCCGACAGGGGACAGCCCCAGCATTTT
CASSYSDRGQPQHF
>TRBD1|TRBV19|once|TRBJ2-7
TGTGCCAGTAGTATAGGTTGGGACAGCTACGAGCAGTACTTC
CASSIGWDSYEQYF
>-|TRBV19|-|TRBJ1-1
TGTGCCAGTAAGGCGCAGGGTTCCACTGAAGCTTTCTTT
CASKAQGSTEAFF
>-|TRBV6-6|-|TRBJ2-5
TGTGCCGCCAGAAGGGCGGGTGAGACCCAGTACTTC
CAARRAGETQYF
>TRBD1|TRBV19|-|TRBJ2-7
TGTGCCAGTAGTCCCGGGACAGGTTTTTCTTACGAGCAGTACTTC
CASSPGTGFSYEQYF
>-|TRBV6-5|-|TRBJ1-2
TGTGCCAGCAGTTACAACGTCCAGGAAGTTTATGGCTACACCTTC
CASSYNVQEVYGYTF
>TRBD1|TRBV7-2|-|TRBJ2-7
TGTGCCAGCAGCTTAGGGGGACAGGGGTTTTCCTACGAGCAGTACTTC
CASSLGGQGFSYEQYF
>-|TRBV7-9|-|TRBJ1-4
TGTGCCAGCAGCGCGGACGGAGGGGATGAAAAACTGTTTTTT
CASSADGGDEKLFF
>TRBD1|TRBV4-1|-|TRBJ2-7
TGCGCCAGCAGCCAAGGGGCAGACAGGGTCTCCTACGAGCAGTACTTC
CASSQGADRVSYEQYF
>TRBD1|TRBV5-5|-|TRBJ1-5
TGTGCCAGCAGCCCGACAGGGACTGTGGGCAATCAGCCCCAGCATTTT
CASSPTGTVGNQPQHF
>TRBD2|TRBV7-2|-|TRBJ2-1
TGTGCCAGCAGCTTAGAAGCGACTAGCGGCTACAATGAGCAGTTCTTC
CASSLEATSGYNEQFF
>-|TRBV5-5|-|TRBJ1-2
TGTGCCAGCAGCCCCGTGGACTTATTCCGGGGGGGCTACACCTTC
CASSPVDLFRGGYTF
>-|TRBV7-9|-|TRBJ1-5
TGTGCCAGCAGCTTATATCTACAGGGACCCGATCAGCCCCAGCATTTT
CASSLYLQGPDQPQHF
>-|TRBV30|few|TRBJ2-2
TGTGCCTGGAACTACAGGGATAGCACCGGGGAGCTGTTTTTT
CAWNYRDSTGELFF
>TRBD1|TRBV5-4|-|TRBJ2-3
TGTGCCAGCGCTACCAGGGGGCAAAGCACAGATACGCAGTATTTT
CASATRGQSTDTQYF
>TRBD2|TRBV19|-|TRBJ2-1
TGTGCCAGTAGTACTCGCGGGAGGGGGAATGAGCAGTTCTTC
CASSTRGRGNEQFF
>TRBD1|TRBV27|-|TRBJ1-4
TGTGCCAGCAGTTTAAAAGGACAGGGGAGTTGGAAACTGTTTTTT
CASSLKGQGSWKLFF
>TRBD2|TRBV7-3|once|TRBJ2-1
TGTGCCAGCAGCCAGACGGGACTAGCGGTGTCCCGGTCCAAGGTCAATGAGCAGTTCTTC
CASSQTGLAVSRSKVNEQFF
>TRBD2|TRBV10-2|-|TRBJ2-3
TGCGCCAGCAGTGAACAGCGGGGGGGTGGTGATACGCAGTATTTT
CASSEQRGGGDTQYF
>TRBD1|TRBV19|-|TRBJ1-2
TGTGCCAGTAGTCCTCGACAGGGGGATGGCTACACCTTC
CASSPRQGDGYTF